These 20 T cell receptor beta chains were all obtained from the same sample, sequenced in a study of T cell repertoires in cytomegalovirus infection. These receptors lack a known antigen. MiXCR was run by TCRdb on the reads, yielding one entry per CDR3 protein. The sample contains approximately 910,000 distinct CDR3 sequences, about 33% of which appear only once. This specimen consisted of cultured CD8+ T cells from PBMCs, obtained from culture after CMV antigen stimulation. The receptors here all came from a human donor in good health (CMV status not recorded). Some clones in this sample may be carry-over from other donors' samples.

This chain links TRBV12-3 or TRBV12-4 with TRBJ2-1, with TRBD1 matching over 9 bases. J gave up 8 bases and V 1 base, and 6 bases lay outside the gene matches. This CDR3 has 15 amino acids. The chain's CDR3 is CASSLESGTGYEQFF. CDR3 nucleotides: TGTGCCAGCAGTTTAGAGTCGGGGACAGGGTATGAGCAGTTCTTC.

In regard to this clonotype: One end of the junction does not line up with germline, which may come from a read error. The rearrangement links TRBV2 to TRBJ2-2, with 10 bases aligning to TRBD1. This CDR3 spans 16 amino acids. Per the germline V gene, CDR1 is SNHLY and CDR2 is FYNNEI. Written as DNA, the CDR3 is TGTGCCAGCAGTGGGGACAGGGGTGTAAGGACCGAGGAGCTGTTTTTT. It is translated as CASSGDRGVRTEELFF.

This clonotype was detected a few times. This chain joins TRBV19 and TRBJ2-1, with D hard to call. Trimming pared 8 bases from V and 4 bases from J, leaving 9 bases between. This CDR3 is 12 amino acids long. Looked up from germline, CDR1 is LNHDA and CDR2 is SQIVND (reference sequence). CDR3 nucleotides: TGTGCCAGTGCCGCCGGTTACAATGAGCAGTTCTTC. This translates into CASAAGYNEQFF.

The V gene is TRBV27, the J gene TRBJ2-5, with 12 nucleotides matching TRBD2. This CDR3 contains 16 residues. V gave up 5 bases and J gave up 4 bases; unmatched junction bases: 8. Germline assignment: CDR1 MNHEY and CDR2 SMNVEV (reference sequence). The CDR3 sequence: CASSHGLAGIVETQYF. The CDR3 nucleotides read TGTGCCAGCAGTCACGGACTAGCGGGGATAGTAGAGACCCAGTACTTC.

This clonotype occurred a few times. The chain carries TRBV12-3 or TRBV12-4 and TRBJ2-7; D is uncertain. This CDR3 is built from 14 residues. Trimming left V 1 base short and J 4 bases short, with 11 bases between. The CDR3 bases are TGTGCCAGCAGTTTAGGTGGGCAGGAGTACGAGCAGTACTTC. Its protein is CASSLGGQEYEQYF.

The chain recombines TRBV6-2 or TRBV6-3 with TRBJ2-7; no clear D gene. The CDR3 runs 12 residues. Germline V gene sequence: CDR1 MNHEY, CDR2 SVGEGT. V gave up 8 bases and J gave up 4 bases, with 12 bases separating them. The CDR3 sequence: CASAPGGYEQYV. The CDR3, as DNA: TGTGCCAGCGCACCGGGTGGTTACGAGCAGTACGTC.

The V call is TRBV20-1, the J call TRBJ2-7; D unresolved. The CDR3 totals 13 residues. Trimming removed 5 bases from V and 0 bases from J, with 11 bases in between. Germline values: CDR1 DFQATT, CDR2 SNEGSKA (reference sequence). The CDR3 sequence: CSAPGQDSYEQYV. The CDR3 DNA is TGCAGTGCTCCTGGGCAGGACTCCTACGAGCAGTACGTC.

This clonotype came up a few times. The J gene is TRBJ2-1, the V gene TRBV6-1; weak D call: TRBD2 (5 bases). V was trimmed by 1 base and J by 12 bases, leaving 13 bases between them. The CDR3 totals 13 residues. In germline, CDR1 is MNHNS, CDR2 SASEGT. This CDR3 reads CASSEDISEGQFF. The DNA for the CDR3 is TGTGCCAGCAGTGAAGATATCTCAGAGGGGCAGTTCTTC.

V and J are TRBV27 and TRBJ1-3, with 7 bases matching TRBD1. The V and J ends lost 4 bases and 8 bases, in that order; junction bases with no gene match: 11. There are 15 residues in the CDR3. The germline V gene has CDR1 MNHEY and CDR2 SMNVEV (reference sequence). The chain's CDR3 is CASSSLLQGGHTIYF. The CDR3, as DNA: TGTGCCAGCAGTTCCCTTTTGCAGGGGGGACACACCATATATTTT.

The V and J genes are TRBV7-6 and TRBJ2-2, with 9 nucleotides matching TRBD1. Germline-derived CDR1 and CDR2 are SGHVS and FNYEAQ. The trim removed 4 bases at V and 6 bases at J, leaving 6 bases unmatched. The CDR3 is made up of 15 amino acids. DNA for the CDR3: TGTGCCAGCAGCTGGGGGGGACAGGGATCCGGGGAGCTGTTTTTT. The encoded protein is CASSWGGQGSGELFF.

This clonotype turned up a few times. V usage is TRBV6-5 and J usage is TRBJ2-5; 10 bases align to TRBD1. In germline, CDR1 is MNHEY, CDR2 SVGAGI. Trimming cost V 1 base and J 3 bases; bases outside gene matches: 8. The CDR3 length is 17 residues. The CDR3 protein is CASSYFYTGTGEETQYF. CDR3 bases: TGTGCCAGCAGTTACTTTTACACCGGGACAGGGGAAGAGACCCAGTACTTC.

The genes are TRBV18 and TRBJ1-3; possible D gene TRBD1, 5 bases. The V gene's germline CDR1 is KGHSH and CDR2 LQKENI. The CDR3 is made up of 16 amino acids. Trimming stripped 0 bases from V and 2 bases from J, with 11 bases between. The CDR3: CASSPPSGSPGNTIYF. The CDR3 DNA follows: TGTGCCAGCTCACCACCATCAGGGAGCCCTGGAAACACCATATATTTT. Full variable domain (missing parts from reference TRBV18 and TRBJ1-3): NAGVMQNPRHLVRRRGQEARLRCSPMKGHSHVYWYRQLPEEGLKFMVYLQKENIIDESGMPKERFSAEFPKEGPSILRIQQVVRGDSAAYFCASSPPSGSPGNTIYFGEGSWLTVV.

This clonotype was observed a handful of times. The chain employs TRBV7-3 and TRBJ2-1; the match to TRBD1 covers 9 bases. The CDR3 is 15 residues long. CDR1 is SGHTA and CDR2 is FQGTGA in the germline V gene. V gave up 5 bases and J gave up 5 bases; unmatched junction bases: 7. The CDR3: CASSPTGGGHNEQFF. As DNA, the CDR3 is TGTGCCAGCAGCCCGACAGGGGGGGGCCACAATGAGCAGTTCTTC.

CDR3 bases: TGTGCCAGCAGTGATAGACAGGCGACACCCCTCCACTTT. Translated: CASSDRQATPLHF. This chain joins TRBV6-1 and TRBJ1-6; TRBD1 might be the D (6 bases). The V end lost 3 bases, the J end lost 11 bases, and 11 bases lay between the germline ends. The CDR3 covers 13 residues. CDR1 is MNHNS and CDR2 is SASEGT in the germline V gene.

The rearrangement uses TRBV20-1 and TRBJ2-4; the D gene is possibly TRBD2 (7 bases). This CDR3 has 15 residues. The V gene's germline CDR1 is DFQATT and CDR2 SNEGSKA (reference sequence). Trimming cost V 1 base and J 4 bases, with 14 bases left between them. CDR3 DNA: TGCAGTGCTAGAGGGGGGGGCGCCAAAAAAAACATTCAGTACTTC. Residues: CSARGGGAKKNIQYF.

This clonotype showed up many times. This chain uses TRBV7-8 with TRBJ2-1; D uncertain. The CDR3 totals 14 residues. V dropped 1 base and J dropped 9 bases, with 13 bases sitting between them. Germline V gene sequence: CDR1 SGHVS, CDR2 FQNEAQ. CDR3 in amino acids: CASSLEATSIEQFF. The CDR3 DNA is TGTGCCAGCAGCTTAGAGGCCACCAGTATTGAGCAGTTCTTC.

In its sample, this clonotype was seen a few times. J is TRBJ1-2 and V is TRBV12-3 or TRBV12-4; D is ambiguous. This CDR3 comprises 13 residues. Trimming cost V 3 bases and J 6 bases, with 11 bases left between them. The CDR3 is CASSLTPLNGYTF. DNA for the CDR3: TGTGCCAGCAGTTTGACCCCTTTGAATGGCTACACCTTC.

This clonotype was detected once. This chain joins TRBV7-6 and TRBJ1-4; D gene unclear. The V end was cut by 4 bases, the J end by 7 bases, with 7 bases between. Germline V lookup: CDR1 SGHVS, CDR2 FNYEAQ. This CDR3 comprises 12 residues. CDR3 DNA: TGTGCCAGCAGCTCGGTGGCTGAAAAACTGTTTTTT. Amino acid sequence: CASSSVAEKLFF.

This clonotype was found many times. CDR3 amino acids: CASISEGEPHYNEQFF. CDR3 coding DNA: TGTGCCAGCATATCAGAGGGGGAACCACATTACAATGAGCAGTTCTTC. The rearrangement uses TRBV7-9 and TRBJ2-1, with D perhaps TRBD1 (6 bases). Germline CDR1 and CDR2: SEHNR and FQNEAQ (reference sequence). The germline V and J ends were trimmed by 7 bases and 4 bases, with 20 bases remaining between them. CDR3 length equals 16 residues.

This clonotype occurred many times. The rearrangement links TRBV7-9 to TRBJ2-3; TRBD2 might be the D (6 bases). With 3 bases removed from V and 11 bases from J, the gap between germline ends came to 6 bases. This CDR3 has 10 residues. Germline CDR1 and CDR2: SEHNR and FQNEAQ (reference sequence). The CDR3 DNA is TGTGCCAGCAGCTTGGAGGGGCAGTATTTT. This sequence encodes CASSLEGQYF.